The clone carrying this TCR beta chain was detected only a few times. Its antigen is undetermined. The sample originates from a study of cytomegalovirus exposure and HLA in healthy donors. The study, taken as a whole, reports: Sequencing depth across donors, presence/absence analyses assumed, was roughly uniform. A later analysis showed TCR association rates differing by HLA locus, peaking at DRB1 and lowest at HLA-C. Later analysis identified several of the most significant clusters that appeared linked to common viral pathogens.

The V and J ends lost 4 bases and 2 bases, in that order; junction bases with no gene match: 8. The germline gives CDR1 LNHDA, CDR2 SQIVND (reference sequence). The CDR3 contains 16 residues. It was with 60 Vbeta and 13 Jbeta primers that the PCR ran. Per the authors' pipeline: About 11 million of the approximately 80 million unique TCR beta chains counted in a later analysis were shared. Sequencing used immunoSEQ multiplex PCR; TCRdb keeps in-frame clones, though not all of them. D and trimming were read from the DNA, whereas the V and J calls and clone size are those reported in that table. The sample yields hundreds of thousands of clones, roughly 70% seen once.

The rearrangement links TRBV19 to TRBJ1-2; 9 bases map to TRBD1. The sample taken for sequencing was PBMCs. The sequence came from a man in his forties in good health and CMV-seropositive. The CDR3 sequence is CASSTGTGWANYGYTF. The CDR3 DNA follows: TGTGCCAGTAGTACCGGGACAGGGTGGGCCAACTATGGCTACACCTTC. Combining the CDR3 with reference TRBV19 and TRBJ1-2 gives the whole variable domain DGGITQSPKYLFRKEGQNVTLSCEQNLNHDAMYWYRQDPGQGLRLIYYSQIVNDFQKGDIAEGYSVSREKKESFPLTVTSAQKNPTAFYLCASSTGTGWANYGYTFGSGTRLTVV.